Listed here is a single T cell receptor (beta chain). This specimen comes from a study of blood T cell repertoires in COVID-19. Overall study: Sources were T cells, B-cell-depleted T cells, or PBMCs; the material itself was cDNA or gDNA.

The CDR3 is 15 amino acids. The V end was cut by 5 bases, the J end by 3 bases, with 14 bases between. In germline, CDR1 is MGHDK, CDR2 SYGVNS. Repertoires were generated with immunoSEQ multiplex PCR, while TCRdb's copy carries only in-frame clones and drops some. There are about 90,000 clones in the sample; over 75% occur only once, and 10% to 15% lies in the top ten. This chain joins TRBV25-1 and TRBJ1-3; no clear D gene. The source is a human donor in a cohort sampled during active COVID-19. The material sequenced was peripheral blood. The CDR3 region has the DNA TGTGCCAGCAGTCCGATGCGGGGTGATGGAAACACCATATATTTT. Its protein product is CASSPMRGDGNTIYF.